The 13 T cell receptor beta chains below come from one sample, sequenced in a study of blood T cell repertoires in COVID-19. Sequencing was performed with immunoSEQ multiplex PCR; in TCRdb, only in-frame clones are kept and a portion is missing. Here the sample spans around 250,000 clones, about 91% being singletons. The sample taken for sequencing was PBMCs or T cells enriched from blood (not recorded which). These receptors were collected from a middle-aged man who had been exposed to COVID-19.

The chain recombines TRBV7-9 with TRBJ2-1; D gene ambiguous. Trimming pared 5 bases from V and 8 bases from J, leaving 19 bases between. The CDR3 contains 15 residues. The germline V gene encodes CDR1 SEHNR and CDR2 FQNEAQ (reference sequence). CDR3: CASSPLSLVADEQFF. DNA for the CDR3: TGTGCCAGCAGCCCCCTTTCCTTAGTCGCCGATGAGCAGTTCTTC.

The sample holds a few counts of this clone. This chain joins TRBV5-6 and TRBJ2-7; TRBD1 agrees at 8 bases. Germline lookup yields CDR1 SGHDT and CDR2 YYEEEE. This CDR3 comprises 16 residues. V lost 4 bases, J lost 6 bases, and 15 bases stayed unmatched. The CDR3: CASSTVPGQVVVEQYF. The CDR3 DNA is TGTGCCAGCAGCACCGTACCGGGACAGGTCGTGGTCGAGCAGTACTTC.

This clone was recorded only once. The rearrangement joins TRBV5-6 to TRBJ2-2, with 8 bases aligning to TRBD2. This CDR3 contains 17 residues. With V trimmed by 0 bases and J by 5 bases, 9 bases remained unmatched. The V gene's germline CDR1 is SGHDT and CDR2 YYEEEE. CDR3 coding DNA: TGTGCCAGCAGCTTGGCAATCCGGGAGGGCCCAACCGGGGAGCTGTTTTTT. Translation gives CASSLAIREGPTGELFF.

This chain uses TRBV18 with TRBJ1-6; TRBD1 is a possible D gene (6 bases). The ends were cut back, 3 bases at V and 9 bases at J, with 9 bases in the middle. This CDR3 region has 13 residues. CDR1 and CDR2 (germline): KGHSH, LQKENI. The CDR3 bases are TGTGCCAGCTCACCCACAGGGACTTCACCCCTCCACTTT. Translated, it gives CASSPTGTSPLHF.

CDR3 DNA sequence: TGTGCCAGCAGCTTAGCCGGGTCTGGAAACACCATATATTTT. This encodes CASSLAGSGNTIYF. This sequence joins TRBV7-2 and TRBJ1-3; no clear D gene. The CDR3 consists of 14 residues. Germline values: CDR1 SGHTA, CDR2 FQGNSA. Between the trimmed V and J ends, which lost 0 bases and 1 base, there was a span of 4 bases.

This clone was observed once. The V call is TRBV6-5, the J call TRBJ1-2; D not certain. Germline CDR1 reads MNHEY; CDR2 reads SVGAGI. V gave up 0 bases and J gave up 2 bases, with 13 bases separating them. The CDR3 is 16 amino acids. CDR3 coding DNA: TGTGCCAGCAGTTACTCTACGACACCGTCAAACTATGGCTACACCTTC. It is translated as CASSYSTTPSNYGYTF.

V usage is TRBV10-3 and J usage is TRBJ2-7; 10 bases agree with TRBD2. V was clipped by 6 bases and J by 3 bases; unmatched bases: 5. The CDR3 contains 14 residues. Germline CDR1 ENHRY, CDR2 SYGVKD. CDR3 nucleotides: TGTGCCATCAGGGACATAGCGGGAGGCTACGAGCAGTACTTC. This translates into CAIRDIAGGYEQYF.

The chain employs TRBV4-3 and TRBJ1-3; D is ambiguous. The germline gives CDR1 LGHNA, CDR2 YSLEER. The CDR3 is made up of 15 amino acids. V shed 0 bases and J shed 2 bases, with 8 bases lying between them. Here the CDR3 reads CASSQDSVPGNTIYF. In DNA form, the CDR3 reads TGCGCCAGCAGCCAAGATTCAGTGCCTGGAAACACCATATATTTT.

This rearrangement joins TRBV4-1 to TRBJ2-7; D is ambiguous. The CDR3 extends over 15 amino acids. Germline lookup yields CDR1 MGHRA and CDR2 YSYEKL. Trimming stripped 3 bases from V and 1 base from J, with 13 bases between. The CDR3 DNA is TGCGCCAGCAGCCATCTTCAGTTCTCATCCTACGAGCAGTACTTC. The encoded protein is CASSHLQFSSYEQYF.

CDR3 region: CASSFYQGNTEAFF. DNA for the CDR3: TGTGCCAGCAGTTTTTATCAGGGGAACACTGAAGCTTTCTTT. The chain has TRBV27 and TRBJ1-1; TRBD1 might be the D (5 bases). Trimming removed 3 bases at V and 1 base at J, with 9 bases between. Per the germline V gene, CDR1 is MNHEY and CDR2 is SMNVEV (reference sequence). The CDR3 is 14 amino acids.

The gene calls are TRBV7-2 and TRBJ2-5; the D gene is possibly TRBD2 (6 bases). V was trimmed by 1 base and J by 0 bases, leaving 9 bases between them. This CDR3 has 15 residues. Germline CDR1 is SGHTA and CDR2 is FQGNSA. Here the CDR3 DNA reads TGTGCCAGCAGCTTAGGAGCTAGCGACCAAGAGACCCAGTACTTC. Amino acids: CASSLGASDQETQYF.

CDR3 sequence (DNA): TGCAGTGCTAGTTTCAGCGGGAGCTCGTACGAGCAGTACTTC. Translated, it gives CSASFSGSSYEQYF. The rearrangement joins TRBV20-1 to TRBJ2-7, with TRBD2 identical over 8 bases. Germline-derived CDR1 and CDR2 are DFQATT and SNEGSKA (reference sequence). This CDR3 has 14 residues. J was trimmed by 4 bases and V by 3 bases; bases with no gene match: 8.

This chain links TRBV7-2 with TRBJ2-3; 10 bases line up with TRBD2. CDR1 and CDR2 from the germline V gene are SGHTA and FQGNSA. After removal of 5 bases from V and 2 bases from J, the junction contained 7 bases not matched to a gene. CDR3 length: 16 residues. The CDR3 protein is CASSPRTSGTTDTQYF. The DNA for the CDR3 is TGTGCCAGCAGCCCGAGGACTAGCGGCACCACAGATACGCAGTATTTT.